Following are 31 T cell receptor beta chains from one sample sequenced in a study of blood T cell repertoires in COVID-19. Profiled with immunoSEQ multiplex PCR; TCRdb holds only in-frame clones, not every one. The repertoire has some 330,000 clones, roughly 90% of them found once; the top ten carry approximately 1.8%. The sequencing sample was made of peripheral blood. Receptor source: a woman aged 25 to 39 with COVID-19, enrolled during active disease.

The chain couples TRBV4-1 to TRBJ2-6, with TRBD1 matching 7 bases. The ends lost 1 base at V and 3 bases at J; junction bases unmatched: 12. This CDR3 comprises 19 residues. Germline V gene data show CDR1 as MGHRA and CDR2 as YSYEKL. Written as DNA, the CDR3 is TGCGCCAGCAGCCAAGCTTATCACAGGGGTTTGTATGGGGCCAACGTCCTGACTTTC. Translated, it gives CASSQAYHRGLYGANVLTF.

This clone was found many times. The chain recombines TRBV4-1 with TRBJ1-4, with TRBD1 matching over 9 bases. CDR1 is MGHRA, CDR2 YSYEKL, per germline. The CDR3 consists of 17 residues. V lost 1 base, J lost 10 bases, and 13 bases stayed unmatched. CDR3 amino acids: CASSQVSVGTGSGKLFF. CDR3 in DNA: TGCGCCAGCAGCCAAGTTTCGGTCGGGACAGGGAGTGGAAAACTGTTTTTT.

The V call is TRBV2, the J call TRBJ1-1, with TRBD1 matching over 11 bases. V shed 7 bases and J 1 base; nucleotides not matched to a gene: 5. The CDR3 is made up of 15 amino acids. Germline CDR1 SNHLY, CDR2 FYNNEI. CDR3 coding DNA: TGTGCCAGCACGGACAGGGGGCAAGGGAACACTGAAGCTTTCTTT. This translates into CASTDRGQGNTEAFF. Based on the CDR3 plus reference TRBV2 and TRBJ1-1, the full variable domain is EPEVTQTPSHQVTQMGQEVILRCVPISNHLYFYWYRQILGQKVEFLVSFYNNEISEKSEIFDDQFSVERPDGSNFTLKIRSTKLEDSAMYFCASTDRGQGNTEAFFGQGTRLTVV.

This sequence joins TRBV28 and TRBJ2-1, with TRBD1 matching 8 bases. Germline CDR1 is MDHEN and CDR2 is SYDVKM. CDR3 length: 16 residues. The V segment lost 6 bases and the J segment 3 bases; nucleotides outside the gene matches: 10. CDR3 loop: CASSLGAGGLYNEQFF. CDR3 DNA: TGTGCCAGCAGCCTTGGGGCAGGGGGCCTCTACAATGAGCAGTTCTTC.

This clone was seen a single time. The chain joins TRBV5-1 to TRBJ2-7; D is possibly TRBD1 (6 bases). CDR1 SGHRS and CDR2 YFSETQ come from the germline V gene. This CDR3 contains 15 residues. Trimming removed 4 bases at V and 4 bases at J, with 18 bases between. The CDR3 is CASSKEAGAQYEQYF. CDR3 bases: TGCGCCAGCAGCAAGGAGGCAGGGGCCCAATACGAGCAGTACTTC.

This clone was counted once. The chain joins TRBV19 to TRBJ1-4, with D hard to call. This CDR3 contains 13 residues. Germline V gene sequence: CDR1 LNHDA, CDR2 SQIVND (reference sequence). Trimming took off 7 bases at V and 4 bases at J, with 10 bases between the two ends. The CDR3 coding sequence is TGTGCCAGTAAAGAAGCCTATAATGAAAAACTGTTTTTT. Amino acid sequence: CASKEAYNEKLFF.

The CDR3 DNA sequence: TGCGCCAGCAGCTCGGGACTAGCGGGGGCCCTTGCAGAGCAGTACTTC. This gives the protein CASSSGLAGALAEQYF. The rearrangement joins TRBV5-1 to TRBJ2-7; 14 positions match TRBD2. With 3 bases clipped from V and 7 bases from J, the junction kept 9 bases outside the gene matches. Germline lookup yields CDR1 SGHRS and CDR2 YFSETQ. This CDR3 is 16 amino acids long.

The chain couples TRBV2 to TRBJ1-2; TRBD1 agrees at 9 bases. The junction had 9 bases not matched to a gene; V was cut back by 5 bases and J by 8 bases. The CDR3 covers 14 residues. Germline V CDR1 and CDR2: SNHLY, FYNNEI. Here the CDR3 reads CASSRDRGMGGYTF. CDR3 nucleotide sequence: TGTGCCAGCAGTCGCGACAGGGGGATGGGAGGCTACACCTTC.

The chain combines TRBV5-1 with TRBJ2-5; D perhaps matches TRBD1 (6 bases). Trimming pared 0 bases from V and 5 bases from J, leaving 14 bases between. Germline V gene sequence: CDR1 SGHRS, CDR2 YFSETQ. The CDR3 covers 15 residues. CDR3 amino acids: CASSLGLQGPETQYF. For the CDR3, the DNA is TGCGCCAGCAGCTTGGGTTTGCAGGGGCCGGAGACCCAGTACTTC.

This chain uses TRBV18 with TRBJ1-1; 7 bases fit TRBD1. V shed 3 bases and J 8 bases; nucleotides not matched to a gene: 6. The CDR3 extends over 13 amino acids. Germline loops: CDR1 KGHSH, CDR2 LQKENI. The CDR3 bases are TGTGCCAGCTCACCCGCAGGGGGAGAGGAAGCTTTCTTT. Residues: CASSPAGGEEAFF.

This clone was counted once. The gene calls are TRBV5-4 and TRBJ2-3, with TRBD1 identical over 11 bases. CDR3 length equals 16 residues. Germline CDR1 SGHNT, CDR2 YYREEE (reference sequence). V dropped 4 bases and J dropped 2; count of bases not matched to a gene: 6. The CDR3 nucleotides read TGTGCCAGCAGCACTCGGGACAGGGGGTACACAGATACGCAGTATTTT. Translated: CASSTRDRGYTDTQYF.

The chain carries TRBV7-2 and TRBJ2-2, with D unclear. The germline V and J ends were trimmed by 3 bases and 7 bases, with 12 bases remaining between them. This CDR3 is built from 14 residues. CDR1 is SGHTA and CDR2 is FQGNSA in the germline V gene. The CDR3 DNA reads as TGTGCCAGCAGCTTTGAAAGTCGGAGCGGGGAGCTGTTTTTT. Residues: CASSFESRSGELFF.

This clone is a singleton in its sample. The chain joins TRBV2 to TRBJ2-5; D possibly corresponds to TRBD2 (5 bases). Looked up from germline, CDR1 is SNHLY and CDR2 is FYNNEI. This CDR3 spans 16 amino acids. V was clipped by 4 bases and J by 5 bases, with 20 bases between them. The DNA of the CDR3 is TGTGCCAGCAGTGCTCGCCGAGGACCGGGGATGGAGACCCAGTACTTC. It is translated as CASSARRGPGMETQYF.

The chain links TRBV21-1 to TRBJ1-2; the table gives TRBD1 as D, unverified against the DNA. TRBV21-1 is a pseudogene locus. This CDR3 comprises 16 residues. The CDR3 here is CASSTKDRDREVLDTF. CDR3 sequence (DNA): TGTGCCAGCAGCACGAAAGACCGGGACAGGGAAGTCTTGGACACCTTC.

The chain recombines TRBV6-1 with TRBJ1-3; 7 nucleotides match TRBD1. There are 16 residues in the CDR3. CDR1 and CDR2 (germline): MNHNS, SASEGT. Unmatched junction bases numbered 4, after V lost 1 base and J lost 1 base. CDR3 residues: CASSEETGTSGNTIYF. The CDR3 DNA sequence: TGTGCCAGCAGTGAAGAGACAGGGACTTCTGGAAACACCATATATTTT.

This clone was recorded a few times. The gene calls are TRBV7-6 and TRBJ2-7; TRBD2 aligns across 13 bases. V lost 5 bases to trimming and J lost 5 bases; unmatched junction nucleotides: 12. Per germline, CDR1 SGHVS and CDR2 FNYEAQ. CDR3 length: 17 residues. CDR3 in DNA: TGTGCCAGCAGCCGTACTAGCGGGGGGGCCTATAGCCACGAGCAGTACTTC. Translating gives CASSRTSGGAYSHEQYF.

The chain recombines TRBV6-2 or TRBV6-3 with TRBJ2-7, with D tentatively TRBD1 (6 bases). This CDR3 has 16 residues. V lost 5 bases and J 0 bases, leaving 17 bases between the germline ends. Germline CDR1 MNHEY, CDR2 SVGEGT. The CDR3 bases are TGTGCCAGCAGTCCCCTCACAGGGCCCTCCTCCTACGAGCAGTACTTC. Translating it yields CASSPLTGPSSYEQYF.

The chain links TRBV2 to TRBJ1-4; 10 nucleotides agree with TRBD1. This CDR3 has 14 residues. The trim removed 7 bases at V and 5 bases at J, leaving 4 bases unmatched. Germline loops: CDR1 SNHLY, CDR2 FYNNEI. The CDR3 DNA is TGTGCCAGCATAGTGGACAGGGGGAATGAAAAACTGTTTTTT. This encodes CASIVDRGNEKLFF.

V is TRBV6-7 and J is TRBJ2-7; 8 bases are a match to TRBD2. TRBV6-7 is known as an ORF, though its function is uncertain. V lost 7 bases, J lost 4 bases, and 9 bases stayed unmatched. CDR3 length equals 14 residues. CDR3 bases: TGTGCCAGCATGGTCGGGGGGGGTCCATACGAGCAGTACGTC. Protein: CASMVGGGPYEQYV.

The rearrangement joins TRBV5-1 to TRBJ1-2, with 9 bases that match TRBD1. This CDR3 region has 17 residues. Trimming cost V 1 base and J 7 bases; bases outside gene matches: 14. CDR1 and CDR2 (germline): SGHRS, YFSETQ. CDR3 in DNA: TGCGCCAGCAGCTTGACCTTTGATCCGGGACAGGGACGTGGCTACACCTTC. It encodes CASSLTFDPGQGRGYTF.

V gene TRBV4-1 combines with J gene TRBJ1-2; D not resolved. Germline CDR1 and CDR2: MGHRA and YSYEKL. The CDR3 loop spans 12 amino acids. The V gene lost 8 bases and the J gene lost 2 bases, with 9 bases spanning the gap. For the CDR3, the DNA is TGCGCCAGCTCCGGGGAGAACTATGGCTACACCTTC. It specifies CASSGENYGYTF.

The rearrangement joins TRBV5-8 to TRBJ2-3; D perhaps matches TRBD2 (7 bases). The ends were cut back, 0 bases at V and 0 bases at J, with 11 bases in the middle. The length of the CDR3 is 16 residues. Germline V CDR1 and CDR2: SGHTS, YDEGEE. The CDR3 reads CASSLVRGASTDTQYF. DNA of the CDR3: TGTGCCAGCAGCTTGGTACGGGGGGCTAGCACAGATACGCAGTATTTT.

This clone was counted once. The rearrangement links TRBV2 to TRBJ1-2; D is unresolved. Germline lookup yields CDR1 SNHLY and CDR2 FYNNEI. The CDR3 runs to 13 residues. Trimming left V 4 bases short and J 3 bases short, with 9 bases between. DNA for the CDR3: TGTGCCAGCAGTGCCCCACCAGACTATGGCTACACCTTC. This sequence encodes CASSAPPDYGYTF.

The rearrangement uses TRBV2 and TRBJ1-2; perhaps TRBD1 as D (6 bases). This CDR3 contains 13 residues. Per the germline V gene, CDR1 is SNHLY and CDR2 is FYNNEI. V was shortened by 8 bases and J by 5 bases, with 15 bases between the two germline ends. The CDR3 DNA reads TGTGCCAGCTACCGGGCGGGGGCGTATGGCTACACCTTC. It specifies CASYRAGAYGYTF.

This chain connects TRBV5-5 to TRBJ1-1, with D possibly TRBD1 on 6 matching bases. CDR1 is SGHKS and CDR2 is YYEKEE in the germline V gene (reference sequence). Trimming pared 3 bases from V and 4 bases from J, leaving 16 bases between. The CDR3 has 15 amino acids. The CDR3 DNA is TGTGCCAGCAGCTACCCGAGGGGAGGGGGCACTGAAGCTTTCTTT. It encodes CASSYPRGGGTEAFF.

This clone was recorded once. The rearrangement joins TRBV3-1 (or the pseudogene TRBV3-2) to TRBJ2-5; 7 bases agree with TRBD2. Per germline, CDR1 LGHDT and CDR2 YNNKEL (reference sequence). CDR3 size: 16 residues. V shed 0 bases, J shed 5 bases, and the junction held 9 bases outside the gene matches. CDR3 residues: CASSQDSGEGGETQYF. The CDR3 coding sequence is TGTGCCAGCAGCCAAGATTCCGGGGAGGGCGGGGAGACCCAGTACTTC.

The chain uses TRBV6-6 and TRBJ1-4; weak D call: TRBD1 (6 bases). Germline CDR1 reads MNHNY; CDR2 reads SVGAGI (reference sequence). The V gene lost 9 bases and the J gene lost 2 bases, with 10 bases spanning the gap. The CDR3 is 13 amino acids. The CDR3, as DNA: TGTGCCAGTCACAGGGTGACTAATGAAAAACTGTTTTTT. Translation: CASHRVTNEKLFF.

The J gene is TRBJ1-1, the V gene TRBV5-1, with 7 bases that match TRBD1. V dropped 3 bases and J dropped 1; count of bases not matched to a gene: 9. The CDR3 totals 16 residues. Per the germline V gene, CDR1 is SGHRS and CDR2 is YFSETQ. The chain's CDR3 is CASSSGLGQPNTEAFF. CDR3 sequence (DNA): TGCGCCAGCAGCTCGGGGTTGGGACAGCCGAACACTGAAGCTTTCTTT.

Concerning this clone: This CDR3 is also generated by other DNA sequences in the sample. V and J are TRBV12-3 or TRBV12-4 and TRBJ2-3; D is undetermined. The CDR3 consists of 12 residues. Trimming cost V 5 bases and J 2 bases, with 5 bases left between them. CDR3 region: CASSPSTDTQYF. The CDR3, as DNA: TGTGCCAGCAGTCCATCCACAGATACGCAGTATTTT.

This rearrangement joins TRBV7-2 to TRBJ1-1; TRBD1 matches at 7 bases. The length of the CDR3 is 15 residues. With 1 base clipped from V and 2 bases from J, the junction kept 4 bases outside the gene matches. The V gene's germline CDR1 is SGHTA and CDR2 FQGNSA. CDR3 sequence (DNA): TGTGCCAGCAGCTTAGAGGGGGCACCTAACACTGAAGCTTTCTTT. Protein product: CASSLEGAPNTEAFF.

The DNA for the CDR3 is TGCGCCAGCTTGCGGACTAGCGGGCCCGGGACGCAGTATTTT. This translates into CASLRTSGPGTQYF. The chain joins TRBV5-1 to TRBJ2-3; 11 nucleotides line up with TRBD2. V lost 7 bases and J lost 9; bases outside the gene matches: 10. There are 14 residues in the CDR3. Germline lookup yields CDR1 SGHRS and CDR2 YFSETQ.